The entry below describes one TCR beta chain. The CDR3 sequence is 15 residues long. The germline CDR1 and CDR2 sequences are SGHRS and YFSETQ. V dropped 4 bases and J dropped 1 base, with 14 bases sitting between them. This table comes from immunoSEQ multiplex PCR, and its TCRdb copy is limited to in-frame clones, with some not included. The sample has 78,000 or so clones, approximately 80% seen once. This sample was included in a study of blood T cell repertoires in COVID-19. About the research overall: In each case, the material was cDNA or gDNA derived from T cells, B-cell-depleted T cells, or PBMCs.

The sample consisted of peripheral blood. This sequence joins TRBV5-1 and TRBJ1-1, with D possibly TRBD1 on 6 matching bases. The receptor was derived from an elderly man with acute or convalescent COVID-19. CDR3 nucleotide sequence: TGCGCCAGCAGCACCCAGGGGACGGCGAACACTGAAGCTTTCTTT. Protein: CASSTQGTANTEAFF.